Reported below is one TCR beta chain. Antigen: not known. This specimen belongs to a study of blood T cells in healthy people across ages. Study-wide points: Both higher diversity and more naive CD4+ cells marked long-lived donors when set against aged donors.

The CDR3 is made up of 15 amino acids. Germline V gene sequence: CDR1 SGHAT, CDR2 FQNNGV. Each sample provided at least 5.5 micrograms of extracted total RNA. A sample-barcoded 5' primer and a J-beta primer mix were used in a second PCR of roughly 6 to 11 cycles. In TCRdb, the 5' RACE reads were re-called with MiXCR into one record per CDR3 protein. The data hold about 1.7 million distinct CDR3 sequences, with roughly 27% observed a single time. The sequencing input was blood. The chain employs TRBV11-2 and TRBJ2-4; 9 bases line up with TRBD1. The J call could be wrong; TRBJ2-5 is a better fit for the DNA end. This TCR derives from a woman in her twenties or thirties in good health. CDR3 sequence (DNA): TGTGCCAGCAGCCCACAGGGGGCGTTTAGGGAGACCCAGTACTTC. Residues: CASSPQGAFRETQYF.